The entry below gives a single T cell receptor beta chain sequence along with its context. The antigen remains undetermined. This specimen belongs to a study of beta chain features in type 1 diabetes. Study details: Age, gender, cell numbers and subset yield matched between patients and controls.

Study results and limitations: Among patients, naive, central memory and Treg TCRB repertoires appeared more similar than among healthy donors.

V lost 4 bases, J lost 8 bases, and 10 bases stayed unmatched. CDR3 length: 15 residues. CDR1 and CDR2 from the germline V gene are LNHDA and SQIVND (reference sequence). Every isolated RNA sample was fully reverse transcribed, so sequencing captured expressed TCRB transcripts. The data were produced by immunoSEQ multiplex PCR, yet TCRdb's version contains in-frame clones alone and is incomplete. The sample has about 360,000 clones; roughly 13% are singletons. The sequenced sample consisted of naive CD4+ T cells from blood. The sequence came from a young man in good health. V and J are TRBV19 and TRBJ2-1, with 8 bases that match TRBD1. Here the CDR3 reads CASSTQGAVGDEQFF. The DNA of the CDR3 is TGTGCCAGTAGTACCCAGGGGGCAGTGGGCGATGAGCAGTTCTTC. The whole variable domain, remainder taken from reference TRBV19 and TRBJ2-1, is DGGITQSPKYLFRKEGQNVTLSCEQNLNHDAMYWYRQDPGQGLRLIYYSQIVNDFQKGDIAEGYSVSREKKESFPLTVTSAQKNPTAFYLCASSTQGAVGDEQFFGPGTRLTVL.